Shown below are 27 T cell receptor beta chains from a single sample sequenced in a study of type 1 regulatory T cells. For these TCRs, the target antigens are not known. TCRdb called the reads again in MiXCR, with one record for every CDR3 protein. The data contain approximately 14,000 distinct CDR3 sequences, around 13% of them singletons. The specimen sequenced was cultured T cells, either the whole culture or a sorted T cell fraction (not recorded which). The receptors here all came from a human donor in good health.

The chain uses TRBV7-7 and TRBJ1-2; D not resolved. Germline values: CDR1 SSHAT, CDR2 FNYEAQ (reference sequence). This CDR3 spans 14 amino acids. The CDR3 coding sequence is TGTGCTAGGTTCGGCAGTCCTCAATTCTATGGCTACACCTTC. This codes for CARFGSPQFYGYTF.

The chain employs TRBV7-8 and TRBJ2-3; no firm D call. The V gene lost 4 bases and the J gene lost 4 bases, with 6 bases spanning the gap. The CDR3 is 12 amino acids. Germline CDR1 is SGHVS and CDR2 is FQNEAQ. The CDR3: CASSSRPDTQYF. DNA of the CDR3: TGTGCCAGCAGCTCCCGACCAGATACGCAGTATTTT.

The CDR3 loop reads CSASGPGETQYF. CDR3 in DNA: TGCAGTGCTTCAGGACCGGGAGAGACCCAGTACTTC. The chain links TRBV20-1 to TRBJ2-5; D is undetermined. From germline, CDR1 is DFQATT and CDR2 SNEGSKA (reference sequence). V shed 5 bases and J shed 4 bases, with 11 bases lying between them. This CDR3 contains 12 residues.

The CDR3 region is CASSLVASGYEQYF. The CDR3 region has the DNA TGTGCCAGCAGCTTAGTGGCTAGCGGATACGAGCAGTACTTC. The V gene is TRBV7-2, the J gene TRBJ2-7; 7 nucleotides line up with TRBD2. Per germline, CDR1 SGHTA and CDR2 FQGNSA. V was clipped by 1 base and J by 4 bases; unmatched bases: 4. The CDR3 is made up of 14 amino acids.

This clonotype was detected ten times or more. The V gene is TRBV7-2, the J gene TRBJ2-7, with TRBD1 matching over 7 bases. Germline assignment: CDR1 SGHTA and CDR2 FQGNSA. V was pared by 1 base and J by 12 bases, with 9 bases of the junction left unmatched. The CDR3 has 13 amino acids. Here the CDR3 reads CASSLGVGQAGYF. CDR3 coding DNA: TGTGCCAGCAGCTTAGGGGTTGGACAGGCTGGGTACTTC.

Turning to this clonotype: A much larger clone differs by one base, so this may be a read error. The chain employs TRBV29-1 and TRBJ2-5; the D gene is possibly TRBD1 (6 bases). Trimming cost V 6 bases and J 5 bases, with 13 bases left between them. The germline CDR1 and CDR2 sequences are SQVTM and ANQGSEA. The CDR3 covers 12 residues. Written as DNA, the CDR3 is TGCAGCGTACAGAAGGGGGTTGAGACCCAGTACTTC. Translation: CSVQKGVETQYF.

At least ten counts were recorded for this clonotype. The chain couples TRBV28 to TRBJ2-5; the D is unclear. The CDR3 runs to 11 residues. The V end was cut by 4 bases, the J end by 13 bases, with 13 bases between. Germline lookup yields CDR1 MDHEN and CDR2 SYDVKM. CDR3: CASSSPRTMYF. The CDR3 DNA reads as TGTGCCAGCAGTTCCCCCAGGACGATGTACTTC.

The chain joins TRBV20-1 to TRBJ1-1; D gene uncertain. CDR1 is DFQATT and CDR2 is SNEGSKA in the germline V gene (reference sequence). V dropped 1 base and J dropped 7 bases, with 10 bases sitting between them. The CDR3 consists of 12 residues. The CDR3 region is CSARGVGSEAFF. The CDR3, as DNA: TGCAGTGCTAGAGGGGTGGGCAGTGAAGCTTTCTTT.

This clonotype is labeled medium-sized. J is TRBJ2-5 and V is TRBV5-1, with TRBD1 matching 7 bases. The length of the CDR3 is 14 residues. V lost 4 bases, J lost 6 bases, and 9 bases stayed unmatched. Germline loops: CDR1 SGHRS, CDR2 YFSETQ. The CDR3 DNA follows: TGCGCCAGCAGCAGTGGGACAGAGCAACAGACCCAGTACTTC. This translates into CASSSGTEQQTQYF.

With respect to this clonotype: A read error may be the cause here, since a much bigger clone is one base away. This chain uses TRBV18 with TRBJ2-3; D call uncertain. Trimming cost V 2 bases and J 6 bases, with 9 bases left between them. Germline lookup yields CDR1 KGHSH and CDR2 LQKENI. This CDR3 comprises 13 residues. The CDR3 loop reads CASSPSPGDTQYF. The CDR3 coding sequence is TGTGCCAGCTCACCAAGCCCCGGGGATACGCAGTATTTT. Full variable domain (missing parts from reference TRBV18 and TRBJ2-3): NAGVMQNPRHLVRRRGQEARLRCSPMKGHSHVYWYRQLPEEGLKFMVYLQKENIIDESGMPKERFSAEFPKEGPSILRIQQVVRGDSAAYFCASSPSPGDTQYFGPGTRLTVL.

This clonotype has at least ten counts. CDR3 sequence reads: CAGQELVEAFF. DNA of the CDR3: TGTGCCGGACAGGAGCTGGTTGAAGCTTTCTTT. This chain uses TRBV30 with TRBJ1-1, with TRBD1 matching over 7 bases. Germline values: CDR1 GTSNPN, CDR2 SVGIG (reference sequence). J was trimmed by 7 bases and V by 8 bases; bases with no gene match: 7. There are 11 residues in the CDR3.

The chain has TRBV19 and TRBJ2-6, with D perhaps matching TRBD1 (6 bases). CDR1 and CDR2 (germline): LNHDA, SQIVND (reference sequence). The CDR3 totals 17 residues. V lost 11 bases to trimming and J lost 0 bases, with 20 bases between them. For the CDR3, the DNA is TGTGCCTGTGGTGGCTGGGGGCTACCCTCTGGGGCCAACGTCCTGACTTTC. Its translation: CACGGWGLPSGANVLTF. The complete variable domain, with remaining parts taken from reference TRBV19 and TRBJ2-6, reads DGGITQSPKYLFRKEGQNVTLSCEQNLNHDAMYWYRQDPGQGLRLIYYSQIVNDFQKGDIAEGYSVSREKKESFPLTVTSAQKNPTAFYLCACGGWGLPSGANVLTFGAGSRLTVL.

The sample holds many counts of this clonotype. This chain connects TRBV24-1 to TRBJ2-7, with D perhaps matching TRBD2 (6 bases). V lost 5 bases to trimming and J lost 3 bases, with 10 bases between them. CDR1 KGHDR and CDR2 SFDVKD come from the germline V gene. The CDR3 runs 13 residues. CDR3: CATSGRGIYEQYF. DNA for the CDR3: TGTGCCACCAGTGGACGCGGGATCTACGAGCAGTACTTC.

This clonotype is medium-sized (0.01 to 0.1%) within its sample. The CDR3 protein is CASSLEGDGYTF. CDR3 DNA: TGTGCCAGCAGCTTAGAAGGAGATGGCTACACCTTC. The J gene is TRBJ1-2, the V gene TRBV11-2; D is undetermined. Per the germline V gene, CDR1 is SGHAT and CDR2 is FQNNGV. V was cut by 0 bases and J by 6 bases, with 5 bases left in between. This CDR3 comprises 12 residues.

There are many counts of this clonotype. The chain uses TRBV20-1 and TRBJ1-1; tentatively, D is TRBD1 (5 bases). The CDR3 loop spans 11 amino acids. Germline CDR1 and CDR2: DFQATT and SNEGSKA (reference sequence). CDR3 nucleotides: TGCCTCGGACAAGAGAACACTGAAGCTTTCTTT. As protein: CLGQENTEAFF.

This clonotype has a handful of counts. The rearrangement joins TRBV5-4 to TRBJ2-7; D might be TRBD1 (5 bases). The CDR3 contains 15 residues. Trimming removed 2 bases at V and 0 bases at J, with 12 bases between. Germline CDR1 reads SGHNT; CDR2 reads YYREEE (reference sequence). CDR3 amino acids: CASSLPTAISYEQYF. Written as DNA, the CDR3 is TGTGCCAGCAGCTTACCGACAGCCATCTCCTACGAGCAGTACTTC.

This clonotype was seen repeatedly, ten times or more. This chain uses TRBV12-3 or TRBV12-4 with TRBJ1-6; TRBD1 is a possible D gene (5 bases). CDR3 length: 12 amino acids. The germline V and J ends were trimmed by 7 bases and 11 bases, with 12 bases remaining between them. The CDR3 spells CASTPQGPPLHF. CDR3 nucleotides: TGTGCCAGCACCCCTCAGGGTCCACCCCTCCACTTT.

This clonotype was detected only a few times. The chain uses TRBV5-1 and TRBJ2-3; no definite D call. There are 14 residues in the CDR3. Germline loops: CDR1 SGHRS, CDR2 YFSETQ. V shed 0 bases and J shed 4 bases, with 9 bases lying between them. The CDR3 sequence is CASSLVPGSDTQYF. The CDR3 nucleotides are TGCGCCAGCAGCTTGGTGCCAGGTTCAGATACGCAGTATTTT.

This clonotype was counted at least ten times. The genes are TRBV6-1 and TRBJ2-5; D is possibly TRBD2 (6 bases). CDR1 MNHNS and CDR2 SASEGT come from the germline V gene. The CDR3 is made up of 14 amino acids. The V end lost 6 bases, the J end lost 4 bases, and 15 bases lay between the germline ends. This CDR3 is CASSVNSGGETQYF. The CDR3 nucleotides are TGTGCCAGCAGCGTGAATAGCGGAGGAGAGACCCAGTACTTC.

The J gene is TRBJ1-5, the V gene TRBV7-2; no firm D call. Germline V gene sequence: CDR1 SGHTA, CDR2 FQGNSA. Trimming took 1 base from V and 5 from J, leaving 12 bases between them. The CDR3 runs 15 residues. CDR3 nucleotides: TGTGCCAGCAGCTTAGGCAGGCCACCGGATCAGCCCCAGCATTTT. Its translation is CASSLGRPPDQPQHF.

The chain employs TRBV18 and TRBJ2-1; 8 nucleotides agree with TRBD1. The junction had 9 bases not matched to a gene; V was cut back by 6 bases and J by 5 bases. This CDR3 spans 15 amino acids. From germline, CDR1 is KGHSH and CDR2 LQKENI. Here the CDR3 reads CASSADRGNHNEQFF. Written as DNA, the CDR3 is TGTGCCAGCTCGGCAGACAGGGGCAATCACAATGAGCAGTTCTTC.

This clonotype appeared many times. The genes are TRBV29-1 and TRBJ2-7; possible D gene TRBD2, 6 bases. This CDR3 region has 13 residues. Germline V gene data show CDR1 as SQVTM and CDR2 as ANQGSEA. Trimming took off 2 bases at V and 3 bases at J, with 11 bases between the two ends. The DNA of the CDR3 is TGCAGCGTTGAAAATCACGGGAGCTACGAGCAGTACTTC. Translated, it gives CSVENHGSYEQYF.

CDR3 region: CSAGKRESTDTQYF. CDR3 sequence (DNA): TGCAGTGCAGGGAAGCGGGAAAGCACAGATACGCAGTATTTT. The J gene is TRBJ2-3, the V gene TRBV20-1; TRBD2 matches at 7 bases. The germline CDR1 and CDR2 sequences are DFQATT and SNEGSKA (reference sequence). The ends lost 6 bases at V and 0 bases at J; junction bases unmatched: 6. CDR3 length: 14 amino acids.

This clonotype was counted ten times or more. The chain employs TRBV5-1 and TRBJ2-1; 7 positions match TRBD1. Germline lookup yields CDR1 SGHRS and CDR2 YFSETQ. The CDR3 contains 13 residues. Trimming took 4 bases from V and 10 from J; bases not matched to a gene: 8. CDR3 DNA sequence: TGCGCCAGCAGCATCGACAGGGCAAGGGAGCAGTTCTTC. As protein: CASSIDRAREQFF.

The chain has TRBV7-8 and TRBJ2-5, with D perhaps assigned TRBD1 or TRBD2 (6 bases each). The length of the CDR3 is 14 residues. V lost 8 bases and J 2 bases, leaving 15 bases between the germline ends. CDR1 SGHVS and CDR2 FQNEAQ come from the germline V gene. CDR3 sequence reads: CASYDWGAQETQYF. CDR3 bases: TGTGCCAGCTACGACTGGGGGGCTCAAGAGACCCAGTACTTC. The full variable domain, in which reference TRBV7-8 and TRBJ2-5 provide the parts outside the CDR3, is GAGVSQSPRYKVAKRGQDVALRCDPISGHVSLFWYQQALGQGPEFLTYFQNEAQLDKSGLPSDRFFAERPEGSVSTLKIQRTQQEDSAVYLCASYDWGAQETQYFGPGTRLLVL.

Of note for this clonotype: A read error may account for a junction end that differs from germline. V gene TRBV7-2 combines with J gene TRBJ2-1, with D perhaps matching TRBD1 (5 bases). Germline V gene sequence: CDR1 SGHTA, CDR2 FQGNSA. The CDR3 has 15 amino acids. CDR3: CACSLESAGWNEQFF. The CDR3 coding sequence is TGTGCCTGCAGCTTAGAATCAGCAGGGTGGAATGAGCAGTTCTTC.

The table lists this clonotype with many counts. This rearrangement joins TRBV5-5 to TRBJ2-1, with 9 bases aligning to TRBD2. CDR1 and CDR2 from the germline V gene are SGHKS and YYEKEE (reference sequence). This CDR3 is 15 amino acids long. V was clipped by 2 bases and J by 2 bases; unmatched bases: 2. The CDR3 DNA sequence: TGTGCCAGCAGCTTCTTAGCGGGAGCCTACAATGAGCAGTTCTTC. As protein: CASSFLAGAYNEQFF.